This T cell receptor (beta chain) is drawn from a study of blood T cell repertoires in COVID-19. The overall study: Collection of acute and convalescent COVID-19 samples took place in the United States, Italy and Spain. PBMCs, B-cell-depleted T cells, or T cells were the source of the cDNA or gDNA that made up the material.

Original methodology: Amplification of reference gene primers provided the estimated nucleated cell counts. The data were produced by immunoSEQ multiplex PCR, yet TCRdb's version contains in-frame clones alone and is incomplete. V and J calls and clone size are as listed in that table; D and trimming were resolved from the DNA. The table lists under 250,000 clones, around 84% of them singletons. Germline lookup yields CDR1 MNHEY and CDR2 SVGEGT. The trim removed 4 bases at V and 0 bases at J, leaving 10 bases unmatched. The CDR3 has 18 amino acids. The chain links TRBV6-2 or TRBV6-3 to TRBJ2-3, with 10 bases fitting TRBD1. The sample was peripheral blood. The TCR comes from a man in his forties or fifties with active or convalescent COVID-19. For the CDR3, the DNA is TGTGCCAGCAGTTCCTACCGGGACAGGGGATCTAGCACAGATACGCAGTATTTT. Encoded protein: CASSSYRDRGSSTDTQYF.